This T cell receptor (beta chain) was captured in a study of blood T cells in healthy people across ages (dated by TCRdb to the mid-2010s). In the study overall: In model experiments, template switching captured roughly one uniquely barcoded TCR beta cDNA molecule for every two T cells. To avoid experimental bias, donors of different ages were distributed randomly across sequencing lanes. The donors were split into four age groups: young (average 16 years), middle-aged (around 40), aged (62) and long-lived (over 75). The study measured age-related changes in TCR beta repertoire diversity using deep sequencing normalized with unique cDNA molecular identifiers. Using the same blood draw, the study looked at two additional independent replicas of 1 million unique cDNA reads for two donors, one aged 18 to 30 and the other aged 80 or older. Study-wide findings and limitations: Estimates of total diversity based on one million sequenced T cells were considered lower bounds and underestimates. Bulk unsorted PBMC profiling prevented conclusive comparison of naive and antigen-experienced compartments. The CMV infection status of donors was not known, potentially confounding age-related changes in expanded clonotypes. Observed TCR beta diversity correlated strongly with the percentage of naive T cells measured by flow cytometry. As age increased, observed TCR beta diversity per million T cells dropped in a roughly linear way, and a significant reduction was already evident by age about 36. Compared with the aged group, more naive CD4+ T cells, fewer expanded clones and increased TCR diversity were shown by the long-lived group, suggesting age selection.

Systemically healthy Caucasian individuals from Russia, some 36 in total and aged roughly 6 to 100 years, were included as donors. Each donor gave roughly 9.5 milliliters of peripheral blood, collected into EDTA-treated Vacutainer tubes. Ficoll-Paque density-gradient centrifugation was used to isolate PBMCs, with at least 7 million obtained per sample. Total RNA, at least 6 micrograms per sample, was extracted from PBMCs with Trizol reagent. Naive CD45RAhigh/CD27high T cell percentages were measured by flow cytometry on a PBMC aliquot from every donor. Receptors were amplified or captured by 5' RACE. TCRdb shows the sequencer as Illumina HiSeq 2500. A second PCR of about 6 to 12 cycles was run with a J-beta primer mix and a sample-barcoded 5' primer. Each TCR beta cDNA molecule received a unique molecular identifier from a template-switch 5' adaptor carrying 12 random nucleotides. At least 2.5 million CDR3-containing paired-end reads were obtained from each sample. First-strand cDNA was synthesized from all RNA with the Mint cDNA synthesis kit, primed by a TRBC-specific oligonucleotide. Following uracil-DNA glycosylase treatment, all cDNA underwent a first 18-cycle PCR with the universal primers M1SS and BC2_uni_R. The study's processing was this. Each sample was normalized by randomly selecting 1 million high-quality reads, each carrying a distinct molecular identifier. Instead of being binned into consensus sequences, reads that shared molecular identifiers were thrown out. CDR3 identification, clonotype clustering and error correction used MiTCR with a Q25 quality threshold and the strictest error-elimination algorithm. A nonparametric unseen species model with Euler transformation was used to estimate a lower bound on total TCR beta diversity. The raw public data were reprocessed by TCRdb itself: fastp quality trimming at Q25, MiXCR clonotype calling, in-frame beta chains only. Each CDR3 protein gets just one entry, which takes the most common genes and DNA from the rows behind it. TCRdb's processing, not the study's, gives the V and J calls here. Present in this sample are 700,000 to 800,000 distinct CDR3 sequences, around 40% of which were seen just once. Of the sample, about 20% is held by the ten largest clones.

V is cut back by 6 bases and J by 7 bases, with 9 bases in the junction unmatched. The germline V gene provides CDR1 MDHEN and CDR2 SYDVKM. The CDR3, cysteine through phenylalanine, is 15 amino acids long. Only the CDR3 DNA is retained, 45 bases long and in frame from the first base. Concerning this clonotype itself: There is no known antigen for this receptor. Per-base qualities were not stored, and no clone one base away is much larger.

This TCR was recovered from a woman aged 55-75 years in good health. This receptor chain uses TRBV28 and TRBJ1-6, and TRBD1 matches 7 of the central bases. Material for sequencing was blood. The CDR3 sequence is CASRLEGARNSPLHF. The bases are TGTGCCAGCAGACTCGAGGGGGCGCGGAATTCACCCCTCCACTTT.